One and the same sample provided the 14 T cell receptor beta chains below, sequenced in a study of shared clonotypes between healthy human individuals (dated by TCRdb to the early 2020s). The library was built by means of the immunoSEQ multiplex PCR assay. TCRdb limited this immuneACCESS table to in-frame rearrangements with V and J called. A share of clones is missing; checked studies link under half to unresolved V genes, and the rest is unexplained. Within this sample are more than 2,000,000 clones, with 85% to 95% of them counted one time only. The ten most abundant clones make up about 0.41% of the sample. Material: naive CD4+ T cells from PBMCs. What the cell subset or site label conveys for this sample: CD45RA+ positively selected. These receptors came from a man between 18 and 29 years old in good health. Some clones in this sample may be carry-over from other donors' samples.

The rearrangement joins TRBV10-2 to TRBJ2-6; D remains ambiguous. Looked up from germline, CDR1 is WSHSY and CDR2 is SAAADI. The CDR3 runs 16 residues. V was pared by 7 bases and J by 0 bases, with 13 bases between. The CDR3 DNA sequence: TGCGCCAGCAATGGGTTGGCCGTCTCTGGGGCCAACGTCCTGACTTTC. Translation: CASNGLAVSGANVLTF.

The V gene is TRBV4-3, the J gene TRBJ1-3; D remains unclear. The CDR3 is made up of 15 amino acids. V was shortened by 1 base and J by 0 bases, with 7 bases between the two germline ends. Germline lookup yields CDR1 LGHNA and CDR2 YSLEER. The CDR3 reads CASSQGLLSGNTIYF. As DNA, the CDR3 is TGCGCCAGCAGCCAAGGCCTGCTCTCTGGAAACACCATATATTTT.

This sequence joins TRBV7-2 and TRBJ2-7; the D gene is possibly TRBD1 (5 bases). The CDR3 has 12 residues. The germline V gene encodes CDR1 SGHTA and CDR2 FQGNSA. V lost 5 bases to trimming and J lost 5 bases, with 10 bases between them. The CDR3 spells CASSPLGHEQYF. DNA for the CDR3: TGTGCCAGCAGCCCCCTGGGGCACGAGCAGTACTTC. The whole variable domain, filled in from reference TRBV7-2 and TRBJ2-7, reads GAGVSQSPSNKVTEKGKDVELRCDPISGHTALYWYRQSLGQGLEFLIYFQGNSAPDKSGLPSDRFSAERTGGSVSTLTIQRTQQEDSAVYLCASSPLGHEQYFGPGTRLTVT.

The CDR3: CASTRGPPRSSYNEQFF. CDR3 sequence (DNA): TGTGCCAGCACCCGAGGACCGCCCAGGAGCTCCTACAATGAGCAGTTCTTC. J is TRBJ2-1 and V is TRBV5-6; D gene unclear. CDR3 length equals 17 residues. V lost 6 bases to trimming and J lost 0 bases, with 19 bases between them. Germline CDR1 reads SGHDT; CDR2 reads YYEEEE.

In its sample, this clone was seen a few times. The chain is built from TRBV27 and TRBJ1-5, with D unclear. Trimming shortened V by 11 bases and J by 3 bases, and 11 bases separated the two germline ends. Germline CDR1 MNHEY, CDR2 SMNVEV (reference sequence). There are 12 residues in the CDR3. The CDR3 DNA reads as TGTGCCGTCGGACGGTACAATCAGCCCCAGCATTTT. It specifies CAVGRYNQPQHF.

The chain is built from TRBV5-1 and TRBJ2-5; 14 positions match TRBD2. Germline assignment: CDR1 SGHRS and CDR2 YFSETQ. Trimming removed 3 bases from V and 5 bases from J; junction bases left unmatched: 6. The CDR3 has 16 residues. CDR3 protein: CASSSRLAGGTETQYF. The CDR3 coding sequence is TGCGCCAGCAGCTCGAGACTAGCGGGAGGGACGGAGACCCAGTACTTC.

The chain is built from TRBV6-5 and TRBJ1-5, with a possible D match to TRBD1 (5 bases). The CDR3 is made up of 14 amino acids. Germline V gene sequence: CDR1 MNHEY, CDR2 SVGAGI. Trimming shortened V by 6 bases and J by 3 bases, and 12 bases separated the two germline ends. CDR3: CASRPRQFNQPQHF. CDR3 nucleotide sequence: TGTGCCAGCAGACCCAGACAGTTCAATCAGCCCCAGCATTTT.

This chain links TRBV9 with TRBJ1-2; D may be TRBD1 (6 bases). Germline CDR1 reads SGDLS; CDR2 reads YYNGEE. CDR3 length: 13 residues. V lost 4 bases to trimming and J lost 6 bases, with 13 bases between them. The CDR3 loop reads CASSPGGAHGYTF. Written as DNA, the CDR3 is TGTGCCAGCAGCCCCGGGGGGGCGCATGGCTACACCTTC.

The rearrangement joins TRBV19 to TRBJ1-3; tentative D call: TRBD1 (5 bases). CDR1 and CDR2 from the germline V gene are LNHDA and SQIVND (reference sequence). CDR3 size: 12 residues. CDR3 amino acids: CAPGPGAYTIYF. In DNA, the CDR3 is TGTGCTCCGGGTCCCGGGGCCTACACCATATATTTT.

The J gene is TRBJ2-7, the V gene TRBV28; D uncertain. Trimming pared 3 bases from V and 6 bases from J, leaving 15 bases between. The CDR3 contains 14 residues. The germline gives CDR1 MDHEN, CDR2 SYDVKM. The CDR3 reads CASSFTPGLLEQYF. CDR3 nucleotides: TGTGCCAGCAGTTTCACTCCAGGTCTCCTCGAGCAGTACTTC.

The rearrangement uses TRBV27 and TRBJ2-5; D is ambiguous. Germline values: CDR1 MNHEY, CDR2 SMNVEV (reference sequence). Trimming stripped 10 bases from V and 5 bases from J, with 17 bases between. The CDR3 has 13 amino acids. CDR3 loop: CATSSLLGETQYF. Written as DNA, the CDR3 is TGTGCCACTTCCTCACTTTTGGGGGAGACCCAGTACTTC.

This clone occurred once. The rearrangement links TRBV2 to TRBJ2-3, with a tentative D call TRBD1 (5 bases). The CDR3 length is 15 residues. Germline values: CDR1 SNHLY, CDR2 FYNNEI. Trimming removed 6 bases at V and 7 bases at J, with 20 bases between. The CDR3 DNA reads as TGTGCCAGCAGCACACAGGCTACCCTTGCGAATACGCAGTATTTT. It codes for CASSTQATLANTQYF.

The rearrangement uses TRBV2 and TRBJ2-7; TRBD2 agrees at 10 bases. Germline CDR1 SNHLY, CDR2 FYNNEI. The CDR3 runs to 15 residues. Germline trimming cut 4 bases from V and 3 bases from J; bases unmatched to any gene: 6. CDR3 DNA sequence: TGTGCCAGCAGTGGGACTAGCGGAGCAATCTACGAGCAGTACTTC. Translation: CASSGTSGAIYEQYF.

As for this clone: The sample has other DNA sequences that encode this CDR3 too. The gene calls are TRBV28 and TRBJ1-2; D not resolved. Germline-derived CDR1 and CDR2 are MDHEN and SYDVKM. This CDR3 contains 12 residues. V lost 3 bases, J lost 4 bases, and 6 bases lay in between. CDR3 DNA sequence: TGTGCCAGCAGTTTGGTAGGCTATGGCTACACCTTC. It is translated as CASSLVGYGYTF.